The rows below give T cell receptor beta chains drawn from one sample of a study of T-cell reconstitution after alpha-beta-depleted transplantation in children. A single record per CDR3 protein comes from TCRdb applying MiXCR to the PCR reads. Seen here are over 15,000 distinct CDR3 sequences, around 12% observed once, and the top ten hold approximately 64%. The source was PBMCs, mostly from graft donor cells, collected 180 days after TCRalphabeta/CD19-depleted stem cell transplant. The receptors come from a boy less than two years old who had a stem cell transplant for Wiskott-Aldrich syndrome, so the T cells may come from the graft donor. Both conserved end residues are part of each CDR3. The order of the fields is J gene, clone size, D gene, V gene, CDR3 protein, CDR3 DNA. The D gene is left open where the match is weak. Clone size is shown for a subset of rows, as once, few, many or a class of expanded clone.

J: TRBJ2-1
size: many
D: TRBD2
V: TRBV13
CDR3: CASSFETREVNYNEQFF
DNA: TGTGCCAGCAGCTTCGAAACACGGGAGGTCAACTACAATGAGCAGTTCTTC

J: TRBJ1-4
size: many
D: NA
V: TRBV6-1
CDR3: CASSLWGVARTNEKLFF
DNA: TGTGCCAGCAGCCTTTGGGGGGTAGCCAGAACTAATGAAAAACTGTTTTTT

J: TRBJ2-3
size: many
D: NA
V: TRBV20-1
CDR3: CSARGPILADTQYF
DNA: TGCAGTGCTAGGGGCCCAATCCTCGCGGATACGCAGTATTTT

J: TRBJ2-1
size: few
D: NA
V: TRBV20-1
CDR3: CSVPDTYNEQFF
DNA: TGCAGTGTCCCGGACACATACAATGAGCAGTTCTTC

J: TRBJ2-7
size: many
D: TRBD1
V: TRBV28
CDR3: CASSEGQGAYEQYF
DNA: TGTGCCAGCAGTGAGGGACAGGGGGCCTACGAGCAGTACTTC

J: TRBJ2-2
size: NA
D: NA
V: TRBV30
CDR3: CAWSPTGPRELFF
DNA: TGTGCCTGGAGTCCCACCGGTCCTAGGGAGCTGTTTTTT

J: TRBJ1-4
size: many
D: TRBD1
V: TRBV5-1
CDR3: CASSSNRGTDEKLFF
DNA: TGCGCCAGCAGCTCGAACAGGGGGACGGATGAAAAACTGTTTTTT

J: TRBJ2-4
size: NA
D: NA
V: TRBV5-1
CDR3: CASSGMGRQAAGIQYF
DNA: TGCGCCAGCAGCGGAATGGGACGGCAGGCGGCGGGCATTCAGTACTTC

J: TRBJ1-5
size: few
D: TRBD1
V: TRBV7-2
CDR3: CASSLTGFGQPQHF
DNA: TGTGCCAGCAGCCTGACAGGGTTTGGTCAGCCCCAGCATTTT

J: TRBJ1-4
size: few
D: TRBD1
V: TRBV10-1
CDR3: CASSEAGTGYRKLFF
DNA: TGCGCCAGCAGTGAAGCCGGGACAGGGTACAGAAAACTGTTTTTT

J: TRBJ1-2
size: many
D: TRBD1
V: TRBV5-4
CDR3: CASSSEGTGIYGYTF
DNA: TGTGCCAGCAGCTCGGAAGGGACAGGGATCTATGGCTACACCTTC

J: TRBJ2-3
size: NA
D: NA
V: TRBV13
CDR3: CASSSVSGGTDTQYF
DNA: TGTGCCAGCAGCTCTGTCTCGGGTGGCACAGATACGCAGTATTTT

J: TRBJ1-1
size: few
D: NA
V: TRBV5-1
CDR3: CASSLQGRIMNTEAFF
DNA: TGCGCCAGCAGCTTGCAGGGGCGTATCATGAACACTGAAGCTTTCTTT

J: TRBJ1-2
size: NA
D: NA
V: TRBV19
CDR3: CASSITREDYGYTF
DNA: TGTGCCAGTAGTATAACCAGGGAGGACTATGGCTACACCTTC

J: TRBJ1-1
size: few
D: NA
V: TRBV3-1
CDR3: CASSQKPSADPNTEAFF
DNA: TGTGCCAGCAGCCAAAAACCCTCGGCGGACCCGAACACTGAAGCTTTCTTT

J: TRBJ2-3
size: NA
D: NA
V: TRBV20-1
CDR3: CSLWGLVDTQYF
DNA: TGCAGTCTTTGGGGATTAGTAGATACGCAGTATTTT

J: TRBJ2-5
size: few
D: NA
V: TRBV19
CDR3: CASSIVAGTGETQYF
DNA: TGTGCCAGTAGTATAGTTGCGGGAACGGGGGAGACCCAGTACTTC

J: TRBJ1-6
size: few
D: TRBD1
V: TRBV20-1
CDR3: CSAPTGISYNSPLHF
DNA: TGCAGTGCTCCGACAGGGATTTCCTATAATTCACCCCTCCACTTT

J: TRBJ2-5
size: NA
D: TRBD2
V: TRBV7-9
CDR3: CASSFWTRETQYF
DNA: TGTGCCAGCAGCTTCTGGACTAGGGAGACCCAGTACTTC

J: TRBJ2-4
size: many
D: NA
V: TRBV29-1
CDR3: CSVEGGSKNIQYF
DNA: TGCAGCGTTGAAGGGGGATCCAAAAACATTCAGTACTTC

J: TRBJ2-1
size: many
D: NA
V: TRBV20-1
CDR3: CSARPGPQFF
DNA: TGCAGTGCTAGACCAGGTCCGCAGTTCTTC

J: TRBJ2-5
size: few
D: TRBD2
V: TRBV6-2/TRBV6-3
CDR3: CASRGLVRETQYF
DNA: TGTGCCAGCAGGGGACTAGTCCGTGAGACCCAGTACTTC

J: TRBJ1-1
size: NA
D: NA
V: TRBV2
CDR3: CASSVDSIMNTEAFF
DNA: TGTGCCAGCAGCGTCGACAGCATCATGAACACTGAAGCTTTCTTT

J: TRBJ2-1
size: many
D: TRBD1
V: TRBV5-1
CDR3: CASSYDRETGNEQFF
DNA: TGCGCCAGCAGCTACGACAGGGAGACTGGAAATGAGCAGTTCTTC

J: TRBJ2-2
size: few
D: NA
V: TRBV27
CDR3: CASSSRVPGELFF
DNA: TGTGCCAGCAGTTCCAGGGTCCCCGGGGAGCTGTTTTTT

J: TRBJ2-5
size: many
D: NA
V: TRBV7-9
CDR3: CASTPGAGYQETQYF
DNA: TGTGCCAGCACCCCAGGAGCAGGGTATCAGGAGACCCAGTACTTC

J: TRBJ2-7
size: many
D: NA
V: TRBV2
CDR3: CASSEFSGTLYEQYF
DNA: TGTGCCAGCAGTGAATTTTCAGGGACCCTCTACGAGCAGTACTTC

J: TRBJ2-1
size: NA
D: TRBD2
V: TRBV27
CDR3: CASSSLGEGEQFF
DNA: TGTGCCAGCAGTTCTTTGGGGGAGGGTGAGCAGTTCTTC

J: TRBJ2-5
size: NA
D: NA
V: TRBV5-6
CDR3: CAIGAGQTKEYF
DNA: TGTGCCATCGGCGCGGGACAAACAAAGGAGTACTTC

J: TRBJ2-7
size: many
D: NA
V: TRBV6-2/TRBV6-3
CDR3: CASRQHQGEQYF
DNA: TGTGCCAGCAGGCAACACCAGGGGGAGCAGTACTTC

J: TRBJ2-1
size: many
D: NA
V: TRBV28
CDR3: CASSTTGDFYNEQFF
DNA: TGTGCCAGCAGTACCACAGGGGACTTCTACAATGAGCAGTTCTTC

J: TRBJ2-7
size: NA
D: NA
V: TRBV6-1
CDR3: CASTEAAYSYEQYF
DNA: TGTGCCAGCACGGAAGCGGCCTACTCCTACGAGCAGTACTTC

J: TRBJ2-3
size: NA
D: NA
V: TRBV3-1
CDR3: CASSGLGRPDTQYF
DNA: TGTGCCAGCAGCGGATTAGGGAGGCCAGATACGCAGTATTTT

J: TRBJ2-1
size: NA
D: NA
V: TRBV2
CDR3: CASSEAGLYNEQFF
DNA: TGTGCCAGCAGCGAAGCGGGCCTCTACAATGAGCAGTTCTTC

J: TRBJ2-7
size: NA
D: TRBD1
V: TRBV5-4
CDR3: CASSWTGDSYHEQYF
DNA: TGTGCCAGCAGCTGGACAGGGGACTCCTACCACGAGCAGTACTTC

J: TRBJ2-4
size: few
D: NA
V: TRBV20-1
CDR3: CSASFSGKNIQYF
DNA: TGCAGTGCTAGTTTTAGCGGCAAAAACATTCAGTACTTC

J: TRBJ1-2
size: many
D: NA
V: TRBV28
CDR3: CASSPQQGGYGYTF
DNA: TGTGCCAGCAGTCCCCAACAGGGCGGCTATGGCTACACCTTC

J: TRBJ2-3
size: many
D: TRBD2
V: TRBV7-2
CDR3: CASRRLAGEGDTQYF
DNA: TGTGCCAGCAGACGACTAGCGGGAGAGGGAGATACGCAGTATTTT

J: TRBJ1-1
size: many
D: NA
V: TRBV24-1
CDR3: CATNSIGHQNTEAFF
DNA: TGTGCCACCAATTCCATAGGACACCAAAACACTGAAGCTTTCTTT

J: TRBJ2-1
size: NA
D: NA
V: TRBV27
CDR3: CASSPTSRRPNEQFF
DNA: TGTGCCAGCAGTCCTACTAGCAGGAGGCCCAATGAGCAGTTCTTC

J: TRBJ2-7
size: many
D: NA
V: TRBV5-1
CDR3: CASSLPDGPYEQYF
DNA: TGCGCCAGCAGCTTGCCAGACGGTCCCTACGAGCAGTACTTC

J: TRBJ2-1
size: many
D: TRBD1
V: TRBV5-1
CDR3: CASSSDRYNEQFF
DNA: TGCGCCAGCAGCTCGGACAGGTACAATGAGCAGTTCTTC

J: TRBJ1-6
size: many
D: TRBD1
V: TRBV4-2
CDR3: CASSQNRGSPLHF
DNA: TGTGCCAGCAGCCAAAACAGGGGTTCACCCCTCCACTTT

J: TRBJ2-4
size: NA
D: TRBD2
V: TRBV5-1
CDR3: CASSPFFNSGLGAKNIQYF
DNA: TGCGCCAGCAGCCCCTTTTTTAATAGCGGGCTCGGAGCCAAAAACATTCAGTACTTC

J: TRBJ2-7
size: NA
D: NA
V: TRBV18
CDR3: CASSPTSLGPQYF
DNA: TGTGCCAGCTCACCAACCTCCCTCGGACCGCAGTACTTC

J: TRBJ1-6
size: many
D: NA
V: TRBV28
CDR3: CASSFLQGSNSPLHF
DNA: TGTGCCAGCAGTTTCCTTCAGGGATCAAATTCACCCCTCCACTTT

J: TRBJ1-5
size: medium-sized
D: TRBD1
V: TRBV7-2
CDR3: CASSLEGATRAQHF
DNA: TGTGCCAGCAGCTTAGAGGGGGCCACTCGGGCCCAGCATTTT

J: TRBJ1-4
size: medium-sized
D: NA
V: TRBV4-1
CDR3: CASSQGSYRAWNEKLFF
DNA: TGCGCCAGCAGCCAAGGATCCTACAGGGCCTGGAATGAAAAACTGTTTTTT